Each of the 13 T cell receptor beta chains below was sequenced from the same sample in a study of blood T cell repertoires in COVID-19. TCRdb's table, derived via immunoSEQ multiplex PCR, lists solely in-frame clones and lacks some. The table lists over 300,000 clones, 86% of them singletons. Sequences were obtained from peripheral blood. These receptors were obtained from a woman between 50 and 59 years old with acute or convalescent COVID-19.

The rearrangement links TRBV7-2 to TRBJ2-7; 10 bases match TRBD2. The CDR3 spans 15 residues. Germline CDR1 SGHTA, CDR2 FQGNSA. V lost 4 bases, J lost 7 bases, and 10 bases stayed unmatched. The CDR3 is CASSSLAGIYEEQYF. The DNA for the CDR3 is TGTGCCAGCAGCTCACTAGCGGGGATCTACGAAGAGCAGTACTTC.

The V call is TRBV10-3, the J call TRBJ2-7, with 10 positions matching TRBD1. V was clipped by 3 bases and J by 6 bases; unmatched bases: 5. CDR3 size: 14 residues. Germline V gene sequence: CDR1 ENHRY, CDR2 SYGVKD. CDR3 coding DNA: TGTGCCATCAGTGATCGGGACAGGGGCTCCGAGCAGTACTTC. Translation gives CAISDRDRGSEQYF.

The rearrangement uses TRBV5-8 and TRBJ2-3; tentative D call: TRBD1 (6 bases). The CDR3 sequence is 15 residues long. The V gene lost 0 bases and the J gene lost 2 bases, with 10 bases spanning the gap. CDR1 and CDR2 (germline): SGHTS, YDEGEE. Here the CDR3 DNA reads TGTGCCAGCAGCTTGGCGGACAGATACACAGATACGCAGTATTTT. Protein sequence: CASSLADRYTDTQYF.

J is TRBJ1-5 and V is TRBV30; D gene unclear. V lost 1 base, J lost 6 bases, and 10 bases lay in between. The CDR3 has 13 residues. Germline V gene lookup returns CDR1 GTSNPN and CDR2 SVGIG (reference sequence). CDR3 region: CAWSGAGFQPQHF. CDR3 in DNA: TGTGCCTGGAGTGGAGCCGGTTTTCAGCCCCAGCATTTT.

V is TRBV18 and J is TRBJ1-5; 7 bases map to TRBD1. Germline assignment: CDR1 KGHSH and CDR2 LQKENI. This CDR3 has 17 residues. V lost 3 bases to trimming and J lost 0 bases; unmatched junction nucleotides: 8. The CDR3 DNA reads TGTGCCAGCTCACCTGGGGACAGCATCTATAGCAATCAGCCCCAGCATTTT. Its protein is CASSPGDSIYSNQPQHF.

The V and J genes are TRBV29-1 and TRBJ1-3; D uncertain. The CDR3 has 14 amino acids. Trimming took 4 bases from V and 4 from J, leaving 14 bases between them. Germline assignment: CDR1 SQVTM and CDR2 ANQGSEA. The CDR3 DNA sequence: TGCAGCGTTGGAACAGCCTATTACGGAAACACCATATATTTT. This translates into CSVGTAYYGNTIYF.

V is TRBV10-3 and J is TRBJ1-1, with a tentative D call TRBD1 (6 bases). Germline values: CDR1 ENHRY, CDR2 SYGVKD. V lost 11 bases and J 1 base, leaving 17 bases between the germline ends. The CDR3 length is 14 residues. The CDR3 loop is CAASAGAWNTEAFF. For the CDR3, the DNA is TGTGCCGCCTCTGCGGGGGCCTGGAACACTGAAGCTTTCTTT.

CDR3 sequence (DNA): TGTGCCAGCAGCTTTAGCGGGTGGGGGGAGACCCAGTACTTC. Its translation is CASSFSGWGETQYF. The chain links TRBV7-2 to TRBJ2-5, with TRBD2 matching 7 bases. The junction had 6 bases not matched to a gene; V was cut back by 3 bases and J by 5 bases. The CDR3 runs to 14 residues. CDR1 and CDR2 from the germline V gene are SGHTA and FQGNSA. The full variable domain, its missing parts supplied by reference TRBV7-2 and TRBJ2-5, is GAGVSQSPSNKVTEKGKDVELRCDPISGHTALYWYRQSLGQGLEFLIYFQGNSAPDKSGLPSDRFSAERTGGSVSTLTIQRTQQEDSAVYLCASSFSGWGETQYFGPGTRLLVL.

The V call is TRBV3-1 (or the pseudogene TRBV3-2), the J call TRBJ1-3, with TRBD1 as a possible D gene (5 bases). The CDR3 consists of 14 residues. Germline CDR1 is LGHDT and CDR2 is YNNKEL (reference sequence). Deletions cut 4 bases from V and 1 base from J, with 8 bases between. Here the CDR3 reads CASSRGQSGNTIYF. CDR3 sequence (DNA): TGTGCCAGCAGCCGAGGACAATCTGGAAACACCATATATTTT.

The rearrangement joins TRBV18 to TRBJ2-3, with D possibly matching TRBD1 (5 bases). The germline V and J ends were trimmed by 1 base and 0 bases, with 5 bases remaining between them. Germline V gives CDR1 KGHSH, CDR2 LQKENI. The CDR3 consists of 14 residues. This CDR3 is CASSPQGSTDTQYF. The DNA for the CDR3 is TGTGCCAGCTCACCACAGGGGAGCACAGATACGCAGTATTTT.

J is TRBJ2-5 and V is TRBV7-9; 7 nucleotides agree with TRBD1. The CDR3 totals 13 residues. Trimming cost V 5 bases and J 1 base; bases outside gene matches: 1. The V gene's germline CDR1 is SEHNR and CDR2 FQNEAQ (reference sequence). The DNA of the CDR3 is TGTGCCAGCAGCGGGACAGTCCAAGAGACCCAGTACTTC. Encoded protein: CASSGTVQETQYF.

The J gene is TRBJ1-4, the V gene TRBV7-2, with D perhaps TRBD1 (6 bases). CDR3 length: 13 residues. Germline V lookup: CDR1 SGHTA, CDR2 FQGNSA. Trimming removed 7 bases from V and 8 bases from J, with 14 bases in between. The CDR3 DNA is TGTGCCAGCACCCTTGGAAGGGGGGAAAAACTGTTTTTT. Translated, it gives CASTLGRGEKLFF.

The chain combines TRBV6-6 with TRBJ1-1; D is perhaps TRBD1 (6 bases). CDR1 is MNHNY and CDR2 is SVGAGI in the germline V gene (reference sequence). The CDR3 is 12 residues long. Trimming left V 8 bases short and J 1 base short, with 8 bases between. CDR3: CASGQPNTEAFF. CDR3 DNA: TGTGCCAGCGGACAGCCGAACACTGAAGCTTTCTTT.